Reported below is one T cell receptor (beta chain). Trimming removed 6 bases from V and 6 bases from J, with 11 bases in between. This CDR3 has 13 amino acids. In germline, CDR1 is LNHDA, CDR2 SQIVND (reference sequence). This entry is derived from a study of blood T cell repertoires in COVID-19. Libraries were prepared by immunoSEQ multiplex PCR; TCRdb keeps only in-frame clonotypes and omits some of them. The data contain more than 45,000 clones, just over 85% of them singletons. The clonotype comes from a woman of 80 years or more with acute or convalescent COVID-19. Input material: peripheral blood. The chain couples TRBV19 to TRBJ2-2; tentatively, D is TRBD1 (5 bases). The CDR3 loop reads CASRSDSPGELFF. The CDR3 DNA follows: TGTGCCAGTAGGAGCGACAGCCCCGGGGAGCTGTTTTTT. The variable domain in full, completed from reference TRBV19 and TRBJ2-2, reads DGGITQSPKYLFRKEGQNVTLSCEQNLNHDAMYWYRQDPGQGLRLIYYSQIVNDFQKGDIAEGYSVSREKKESFPLTVTSAQKNPTAFYLCASRSDSPGELFFGEGSRLTVL.